The 17 T cell receptor beta chains reported below all come from one sample, sequenced in a study of early T cells in non-severe SARS-CoV-2 infection. TCRdb ran MiXCR on the 5' RACE reads and lists one entry per CDR3 protein. The sample comprises approximately 47,000 distinct CDR3 sequences, around a tenth of which are singletons, and roughly 4.8% rests with the top ten. Sequencing was performed on whole blood, taken at baseline. Every receptor here comes from an adult who was a healthcare worker with PCR-confirmed SARS-CoV-2 infection or an uninfected control (not recorded which).

This clonotype was found many times. CDR3 sequence reads: CASSRGLLYEQYF. CDR3 nucleotides: TGTGCCAGCAGCCGGGGTCTCCTCTACGAGCAGTACTTC. The rearrangement uses TRBV7-9 and TRBJ2-7; tentatively, D is TRBD2 (5 bases). The V end was cut by 5 bases, the J end by 3 bases, with 11 bases between. Germline V gene sequence: CDR1 SEHNR, CDR2 FQNEAQ (reference sequence). The CDR3 runs 13 residues.

The J gene is TRBJ2-2, the V gene TRBV12-2; TRBD1, as called in the table, went unchecked against the DNA. TRBV12-2 represents a pseudogene. The CDR3 has 18 residues. The CDR3 nucleotides are TGTGCAAGTCGCTTAGATGGCGTCTGGCAGGGGAACACCGGGGAGCTGTTTTTT. Its protein is CASRLDGVWQGNTGELFF.

The genes are TRBV7-2 and TRBJ2-1, with 9 bases fitting TRBD1. The length of the CDR3 is 15 residues. Per the germline V gene, CDR1 is SGHTA and CDR2 is FQGNSA. Germline trimming cut 2 bases from V and 6 bases from J; bases unmatched to any gene: 5. The CDR3 coding sequence is TGTGCCAGCAGCTTAACCCGGGACAGGGTCAATGAGCAGTTCTTC. This translates into CASSLTRDRVNEQFF.

V usage is TRBV20-1 and J usage is TRBJ1-4, with D unresolved. This CDR3 comprises 11 residues. V was clipped by 0 bases and J by 8 bases, with 4 bases between them. Looked up from germline, CDR1 is DFQATT and CDR2 is SNEGSKA (reference sequence). CDR3 DNA: TGCAGTGCTAGAGATTCGGAAAAACTGTTTTTT. Protein product: CSARDSEKLFF.

This clonotype has at least ten counts. The genes are TRBV20-1 and TRBJ2-5; 13 bases fit TRBD2. This CDR3 spans 15 amino acids. Trimming cost V 1 base and J 6 bases; bases outside gene matches: 5. Germline assignment: CDR1 DFQATT and CDR2 SNEGSKA (reference sequence). The CDR3 region is CSARAGGLAGKTQYF. In DNA form, the CDR3 reads TGCAGTGCTAGAGCGGGGGGACTAGCGGGGAAGACCCAGTACTTC.

This clonotype was seen a few times. The genes are TRBV24-1 and TRBJ1-1, with TRBD1 matching 7 bases. This CDR3 is built from 13 residues. Looked up from germline, CDR1 is KGHDR and CDR2 is SFDVKD. V shed 3 bases and J 5 bases; nucleotides not matched to a gene: 2. As DNA, the CDR3 is TGTGCCACCAGTGATGGCAGGGGGACTGAAGCTTTCTTT. Translating gives CATSDGRGTEAFF.

This clonotype has only a few counts. V and J are TRBV7-7 and TRBJ2-2; D unresolved. The V gene's germline CDR1 is SSHAT and CDR2 FNYEAQ (reference sequence). The CDR3 runs 13 residues. Trimming took 4 bases from V and 7 from J, leaving 10 bases between them. Here the CDR3 DNA reads TGTGCCAGCAGCTCTCCCGCCAGCGGGGAGCTGTTTTTT. It translates to CASSSPASGELFF.

In this sample, this clonotype turned up many times. The chain carries TRBV5-1 and TRBJ2-1, with 9 nucleotides matching TRBD2. J lost 5 bases, V lost 0 bases, and 0 bases had no gene match. The germline gives CDR1 SGHRS, CDR2 YFSETQ. The CDR3 is 14 amino acids. The CDR3 loop is CASSLGLADNEQFF. The CDR3 DNA follows: TGCGCCAGCAGCTTGGGACTAGCGGACAATGAGCAGTTCTTC. Complete variable domain (other parts from reference TRBV5-1 and TRBJ2-1): KAGVTQTPRYLIKTRGQQVTLSCSPISGHRSVSWYQQTPGQGLQFLFEYFSETQRNKGNFPGRFSGRQFSNSRSEMNVSTLELGDSALYLCASSLGLADNEQFFGPGTRLTVL.

In its sample, this clonotype was seen a few times. This chain joins TRBV6-1 and TRBJ2-7; a possible D gene is TRBD1 (6 bases). The CDR3 contains 14 residues. From germline, CDR1 is MNHNS and CDR2 SASEGT. V was shortened by 7 bases and J by 4 bases, with 17 bases between the two germline ends. CDR3 DNA sequence: TGTGCCAGCACCGTTACAGGGATGGGGTACGAGCAGTACTTC. It yields the protein CASTVTGMGYEQYF.

In DNA form, the CDR3 reads TGTGCCAGCAGCCGGGAGACCTTTACAGATACGCAGTATTTT. This sequence encodes CASSRETFTDTQYF. The J gene is TRBJ2-3, the V gene TRBV21-1; TRBD2 was called by the table and not checked on the DNA. TRBV21-1 is noted as a pseudogene. This CDR3 has 14 amino acids.

The chain combines TRBV11-2 with TRBJ2-7; TRBD2 is a possible D gene (6 bases). The CDR3 sequence is 16 residues long. V dropped 6 bases and J dropped 1 base, with 19 bases sitting between them. Germline V gene data show CDR1 as SGHAT and CDR2 as FQNNGV. Here the CDR3 reads CASRPTGGSISYEQYF. The CDR3 DNA reads as TGTGCCAGCAGACCTACTGGGGGGAGTATTTCCTACGAGCAGTACTTC.

V usage is TRBV20-1 and J usage is TRBJ1-1; D is perhaps TRBD1 (5 bases). This CDR3 region has 15 residues. CDR1 and CDR2 (germline): DFQATT, SNEGSKA (reference sequence). Trimming pared 6 bases from V and 1 base from J, leaving 18 bases between. The CDR3 loop reads CSAPRGHGGNTEAFF. The CDR3 DNA reads TGCAGTGCCCCCCGGGGCCATGGGGGGAACACTGAAGCTTTCTTT.

By share, this clonotype ranks as medium-sized. The gene calls are TRBV19 and TRBJ2-3; D uncertain. The V gene's germline CDR1 is LNHDA and CDR2 SQIVND (reference sequence). Trimming removed 5 bases from V and 6 bases from J, with 12 bases in between. The CDR3 spans 13 residues. CDR3 coding DNA: TGTGCCAGTAGTTGGAACATCTTGGATACGCAGTATTTT. This encodes CASSWNILDTQYF.

This sequence joins TRBV20-1 and TRBJ2-2; the D is unclear. V was clipped by 6 bases and J by 2 bases, with 4 bases between them. CDR1 and CDR2 (germline): DFQATT, SNEGSKA (reference sequence). The CDR3 consists of 11 residues. The CDR3 sequence is CSAPNTGELFF. CDR3 in DNA: TGCAGTGCCCCTAACACCGGGGAGCTGTTTTTT.

This clonotype was observed many times. J is TRBJ2-6 and V is TRBV5-1; a possible D gene is TRBD1 (6 bases). Germline values: CDR1 SGHRS, CDR2 YFSETQ. The CDR3 sequence is 16 residues long. Trimming removed 4 bases from V and 2 bases from J, with 13 bases in between. CDR3: CASSGDGTPGANVLTF. The CDR3 DNA is TGCGCCAGCAGCGGGGACGGGACACCTGGGGCCAACGTCCTGACTTTC.

V gene TRBV12-3 or TRBV12-4 combines with J gene TRBJ2-7; the D is unclear. The CDR3 consists of 12 residues. V lost 6 bases, J lost 3 bases, and 9 bases lay in between. The CDR3 nucleotides read TGTGCCAGCAGCGCGATTATCTACGAGCAGTACTTC. Residues: CASSAIIYEQYF.

CDR3 amino acids: CASSLRQGQGETQYF. Here the CDR3 DNA reads TGTGCCAGCAGCTTACGACAGGGGCAGGGGGAGACCCAGTACTTC. The chain combines TRBV7-9 with TRBJ2-5, with 8 nucleotides matching TRBD1. This CDR3 comprises 15 residues. From germline, CDR1 is SEHNR and CDR2 FQNEAQ (reference sequence). V was clipped by 2 bases and J by 5 bases; unmatched bases: 7. Complete variable domain (other parts from reference TRBV7-9 and TRBJ2-5): DTGVSQNPRHKITKRGQNVTFRCDPISEHNRLYWYRQTLGQGPEFLTYFQNEAQLEKSRLLSDRFSAERPKGSFSTLEIQRTEQGDSAMYLCASSLRQGQGETQYFGPGTRLLVL.